The source of this T cell receptor beta chain is a study of T cell repertoires in cytomegalovirus infection. TCRdb passed the reads through MiXCR, listing each CDR3 protein once. The data contain about 740,000 distinct CDR3 sequences, roughly a third of them singletons. Sequences were obtained from PBMCs. This receptor was taken from a human donor in good health (CMV status not recorded). Some clones in this sample may be carry-over from other donors' samples.

The CDR3, as DNA: TGCAGCGTTGTTGAGCCGTCTGGAAACACCATATATTTT. Translated, it gives CSVVEPSGNTIYF. The V gene is TRBV29-1, the J gene TRBJ1-3; no definite D call. The CDR3 is 13 residues long. CDR1 is SQVTM, CDR2 ANQGSEA, per germline. The V and J ends lost 4 bases and 1 base respectively, with 8 bases between them.